This T cell receptor beta chain was recorded in a study of CD8 T cells in ankylosing spondylitis. Study-level results: Disease-linked clones proved CD8+ and comparatively uncommon in peripheral blood.

From the 5' RACE reads, TCRdb called clonotypes with MiXCR, one entry per CDR3 protein. The table shows about 260,000 distinct CDR3 sequences, with about 19% occurring only once. The sample holds many counts of this clonotype. Antigen unknown. The TCR originated in a male donor with ankylosing spondylitis or in good health (not recorded which). The material sequenced was blood, either unsorted or a sorted T cell fraction (not recorded which).

In DNA form, the CDR3 reads TGCGCCAGCAGCAGTGGGACAGGGAATGAAAAACTGTTTTTT. Amino acids: CASSSGTGNEKLFF. The chain joins TRBV5-1 to TRBJ1-4; TRBD1 matches 9 bases. There are 14 residues in the CDR3. J gave up 5 bases and V 4 bases, and 3 bases lay outside the gene matches. Germline CDR1 SGHRS, CDR2 YFSETQ.